This T cell receptor (beta chain) was profiled in a study of T cells in localized non-small cell lung cancer (TCRdb year 2020). With regard to the full study: The study examined T cell repertoires in approximately 240 patients with early-stage NSCLC and compared tumors with uninvolved tumor-adjacent lungs. The cohort consisted of about 240 treatment-naive NSCLC patients whose localized lung tumors had been resected. A mean age of around 69 years was recorded for the NSCLC patients, of whom under 150 were male and more than 95 were female.

Spanning cysteine to phenylalanine, the CDR3 consists of 15 amino acids. The entry retains the CDR3 DNA only, 45 bases that are in frame from base 1. CDR1 and CDR2 are read off the germline V gene as SGHVS and FQNEAQ. The junction carries 7 bases between V and J, which are trimmed by 1 base and 0 bases respectively. Notes on this clone: Its antigen is currently not known. There are no base qualities to consult, and no much larger clone falls within one base.

Broader findings and caveats from the paper: Because the study design was exploratory, TCR variables were selected using unadjusted p-values without false-discovery rate correction. A median of around 50 of the top 100 tumor clones were detected in paired uninvolved adjacent lung, and some 30 of these tumor clones were also found among the top 100 clones of the paired uninvolved adjacent lung. Because multi-region sequencing of the tumors was not done, intratumor heterogeneity could not be ruled out. Higher blood T cell density associated with longer overall survival, while higher adjacent-lung clonality associated with shorter survival. Uninvolved tumor-adjacent lung showed the highest T cell clonality, higher than tumor, which suggests more focused antigenic responses in the uninvolved tumor-adjacent lung.

TCR beta CDR3 regions were sequenced from DNA using the immunoSEQ Assay. The original pipeline was this. T cell density was computed as TCR beta template counts normalized to usable DNA estimated by amplifying housekeeping genes. Richness was estimated using the preseqR package, with extrapolation to 400,000 templates for PBMC samples and to 120,000 templates for tissue samples. Clonality was defined as one minus Pielou's evenness. Differential abundance testing on productive amino-acid clonotypes, with a minimum total count of 5 and an alpha of 0.1, was used to identify tissue-enriched TCRs. Repertoire overlap between compartments was quantified with the Jaccard Index and Morisita Overlap Index. TCR beta CDR3s were clustered by GLIPH together with public tetramer-defined viral CDR3s, and at least three viral sequences plus V-gene enrichment were required for viral motifs. TCRdb provides this immuneACCESS table in a form limited to in-frame rearrangements. Some clones are lacking; in checked studies, under half of them reflect an unresolved V gene, and why the rest are absent is not known. V and J calls and clone size are as listed in that table; D and trimming were resolved from the DNA. This sample comprises 25,000 to 30,000 clones, around 92% of them detected only once. Of the sample, roughly 4% falls within the top ten clones.

At diagnosis, tumor, uninvolved tumor-adjacent lung and peripheral blood were collected and then preserved as a mix of FFPE and fresh-frozen material. For TCR repertoire profiling, blood samples were analyzed as peripheral blood mononuclear cells. The receptor comes from a woman between 35 and 75 years old with stage III lung adenocarcinoma. The rearranged segments are TRBV7-8 and TRBJ1-3, with the D gene not confidently named. This specimen consisted of peripheral blood mononuclear cells, obtained before any cancer treatment. The base sequence is TGTGCCAGCAGCTTAGATCCAATCTCTGGAAACACCATATATTTT. Its translation reads: CASSLDPISGNTIYF.